The entry below describes one T cell receptor beta chain. Its cognate antigen is unknown. At the time of sampling, donors were nominally healthy, though unrecorded immune exposures were likely. Germline V gene data show CDR1 as SGHVS and CDR2 as FQNEAQ. This CDR3 is built from 15 residues. V dropped 4 bases and J dropped 5; count of bases not matched to a gene: 8. This sample was taken from a study of cytomegalovirus exposure and HLA in healthy donors. The PCR made use of 60 Vbeta and 13 Jbeta primers. Assay: immunoSEQ multiplex PCR; the TCRdb copy retains only in-frame clones and omits some. This repertoire shows 100,000 or so clones, around 80% found once; its top ten account for 7% to 10%. Study observations and caveats: Accurate prediction of HLA-A and HLA-B alleles (for most subjects) was reportedly achieved from TCR beta sequences.

Source material: PBMCs. The TCR was taken from a man in his forties in good health and CMV-seropositive. V usage is TRBV7-8 and J usage is TRBJ2-7, with 10 bases fitting TRBD1. The CDR3 DNA is TGTGCCAGCAGCTCGCTCGGGACAGGGGTCGACGAGCAGTACTTC. Amino acid sequence: CASSSLGTGVDEQYF.